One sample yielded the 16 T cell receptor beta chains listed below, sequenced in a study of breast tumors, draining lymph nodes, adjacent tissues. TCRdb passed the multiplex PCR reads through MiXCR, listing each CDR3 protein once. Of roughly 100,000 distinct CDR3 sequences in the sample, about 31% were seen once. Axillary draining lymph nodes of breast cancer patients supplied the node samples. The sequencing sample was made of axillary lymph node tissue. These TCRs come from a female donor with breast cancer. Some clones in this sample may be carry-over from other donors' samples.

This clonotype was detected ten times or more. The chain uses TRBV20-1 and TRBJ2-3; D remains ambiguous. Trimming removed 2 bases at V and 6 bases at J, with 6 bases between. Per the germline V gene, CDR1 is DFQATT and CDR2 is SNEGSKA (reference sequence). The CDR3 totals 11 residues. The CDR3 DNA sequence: TGCAGTGCTAGAAAGTGGGATACGCAGTATTTT. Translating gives CSARKWDTQYF.

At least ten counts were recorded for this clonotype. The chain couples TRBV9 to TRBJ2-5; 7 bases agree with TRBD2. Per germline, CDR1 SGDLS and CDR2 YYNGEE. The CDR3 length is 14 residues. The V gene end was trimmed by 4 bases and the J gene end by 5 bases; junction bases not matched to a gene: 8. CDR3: CASSPPSGAETQYF. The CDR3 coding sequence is TGTGCCAGCAGCCCCCCGAGCGGGGCGGAGACCCAGTACTTC.

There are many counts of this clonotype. The CDR3 spells CASSEGVPSYNEQFF. The CDR3 DNA reads as TGCGCCAGCAGTGAGGGGGTCCCCTCCTACAATGAGCAGTTCTTC. The chain carries TRBV10-2 and TRBJ2-1; D gene ambiguous. The germline V gene encodes CDR1 WSHSY and CDR2 SAAADI. Trimming took off 2 bases at V and 0 bases at J, with 8 bases between the two ends. CDR3 length equals 15 residues.

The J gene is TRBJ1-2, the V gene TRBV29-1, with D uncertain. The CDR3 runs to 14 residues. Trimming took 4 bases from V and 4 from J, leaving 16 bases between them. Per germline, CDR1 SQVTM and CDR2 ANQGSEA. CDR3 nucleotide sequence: TGCAGCGTTGGAGACCTCGGACGGCCCTATGGCTACACCTTC. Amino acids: CSVGDLGRPYGYTF.

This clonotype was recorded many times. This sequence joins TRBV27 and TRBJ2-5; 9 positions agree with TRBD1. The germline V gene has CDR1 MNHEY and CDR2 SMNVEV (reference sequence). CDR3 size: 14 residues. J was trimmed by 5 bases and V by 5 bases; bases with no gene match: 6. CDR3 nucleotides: TGTGCCAGCAGTAAGGGACAGGGTGGGGAGACCCAGTACTTC. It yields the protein CASSKGQGGETQYF.

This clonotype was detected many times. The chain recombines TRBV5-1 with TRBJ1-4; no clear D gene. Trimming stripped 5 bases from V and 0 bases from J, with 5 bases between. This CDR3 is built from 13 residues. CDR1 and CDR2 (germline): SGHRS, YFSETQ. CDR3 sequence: CASRETTNEKLFF. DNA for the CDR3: TGCGCCAGCAGAGAGACAACTAATGAAAAACTGTTTTTT.

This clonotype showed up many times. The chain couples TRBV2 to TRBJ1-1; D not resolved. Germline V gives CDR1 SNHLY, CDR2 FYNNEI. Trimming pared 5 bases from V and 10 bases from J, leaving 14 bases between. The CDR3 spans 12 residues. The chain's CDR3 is CASSYEETPAFF. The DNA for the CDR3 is TGTGCCAGCAGTTACGAGGAGACACCAGCTTTCTTT.

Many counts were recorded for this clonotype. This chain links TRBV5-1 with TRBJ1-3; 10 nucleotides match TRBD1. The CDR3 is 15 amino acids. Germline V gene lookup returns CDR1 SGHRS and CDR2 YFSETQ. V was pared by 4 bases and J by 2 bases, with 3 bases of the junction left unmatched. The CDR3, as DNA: TGCGCCAGCAGCCCGGACAGGGGGGCTGGAAACACCATATATTTT. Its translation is CASSPDRGAGNTIYF.

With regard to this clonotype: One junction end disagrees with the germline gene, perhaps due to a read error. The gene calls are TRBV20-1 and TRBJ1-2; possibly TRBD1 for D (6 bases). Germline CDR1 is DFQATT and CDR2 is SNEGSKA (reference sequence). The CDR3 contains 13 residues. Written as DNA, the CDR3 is TGCGGTGCTAGAGCGGGGGCCGCCTACGGCTACACCTTC. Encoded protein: CGARAGAAYGYTF.

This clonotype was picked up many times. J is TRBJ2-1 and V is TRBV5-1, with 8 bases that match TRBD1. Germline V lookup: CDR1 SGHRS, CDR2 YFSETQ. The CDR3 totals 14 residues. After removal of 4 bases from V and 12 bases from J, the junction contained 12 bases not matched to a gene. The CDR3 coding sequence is TGCGCCAGCAGCACGGGGTCAGAAGGGACAGGGCAGTTCTTC. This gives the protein CASSTGSEGTGQFF.

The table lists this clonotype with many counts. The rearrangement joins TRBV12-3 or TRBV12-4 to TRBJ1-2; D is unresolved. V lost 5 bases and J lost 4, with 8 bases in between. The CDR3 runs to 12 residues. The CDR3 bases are TGTGCCAGCAGTATAGGTATCTATGGCTACACCTTC. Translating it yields CASSIGIYGYTF.

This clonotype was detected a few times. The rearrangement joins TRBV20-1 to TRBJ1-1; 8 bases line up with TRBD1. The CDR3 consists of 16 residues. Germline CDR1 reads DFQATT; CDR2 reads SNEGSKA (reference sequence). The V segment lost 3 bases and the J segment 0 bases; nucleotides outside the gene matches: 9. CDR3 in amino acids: CSASRTGSEMNTEAFF. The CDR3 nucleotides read TGCAGTGCTAGTAGGACAGGGAGCGAAATGAACACTGAAGCTTTCTTT.

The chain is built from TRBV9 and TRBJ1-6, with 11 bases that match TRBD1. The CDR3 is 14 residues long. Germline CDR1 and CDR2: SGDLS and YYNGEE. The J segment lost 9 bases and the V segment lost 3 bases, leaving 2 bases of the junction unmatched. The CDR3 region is CASSAGTGGSPLHF. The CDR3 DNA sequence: TGTGCCAGCAGCGCCGGGACAGGGGGTTCACCCCTCCACTTT. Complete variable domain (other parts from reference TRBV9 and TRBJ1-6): DSGVTQTPKHLITATGQRVTLRCSPRSGDLSVYWYQQSLDQGLQFLIQYYNGEERAKGNILERFSAQQFPDLHSELNLSSLELGDSALYFCASSAGTGGSPLHFGNGTRLTVT.

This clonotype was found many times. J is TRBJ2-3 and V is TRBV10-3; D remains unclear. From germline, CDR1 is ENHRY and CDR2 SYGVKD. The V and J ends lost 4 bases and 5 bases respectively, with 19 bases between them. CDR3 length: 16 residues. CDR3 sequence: CAISVALGQAIDTQYF. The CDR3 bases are TGTGCCATCAGTGTCGCTCTGGGCCAAGCCATAGATACGCAGTATTTT.

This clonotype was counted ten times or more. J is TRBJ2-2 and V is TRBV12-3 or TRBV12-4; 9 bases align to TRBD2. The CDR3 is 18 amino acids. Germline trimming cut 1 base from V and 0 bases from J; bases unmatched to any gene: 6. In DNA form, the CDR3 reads TGTGCCAGCAGTTTAGTAGGACTAGCGCTAACGAACACCGGGGAGCTGTTTTTT. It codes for CASSLVGLALTNTGELFF.

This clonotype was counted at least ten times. The CDR3 bases are TGTGCCAGCAGCTTGAAAACGGCCTCCTACGAGCAGTACTTC. Translating gives CASSLKTASYEQYF. This chain uses TRBV5-6 with TRBJ2-7; no firm D call. The CDR3 is made up of 14 amino acids. Germline CDR1 reads SGHDT; CDR2 reads YYEEEE. V lost 1 base and J 0 bases, leaving 8 bases between the germline ends. Variable domain in full (rest from reference TRBV5-6 and TRBJ2-7): DAGVTQSPTHLIKTRGQQVTLRCSPKSGHDTVSWYQQALGQGPQFIFQYYEEEERQRGNFPDRFSGHQFPNYSSELNVNALLLGDSALYLCASSLKTASYEQYFGPGTRLTVT.